This T cell receptor (beta chain) was sequenced during a study of blood T cells in healthy people across ages. Looked up from germline, CDR1 is SNHLY and CDR2 is FYNNEI. The CDR3 length is 14 residues. Trimming shortened V by 1 base and J by 0 bases, and 5 bases separated the two germline ends. A second PCR of 7 to 11 cycles used a sample-barcoded 5' primer and a J-beta primer mix. Via MiXCR, TCRdb re-called the 5' RACE reads, giving one row per CDR3 protein. The sample has hundreds of thousands of distinct CDR3 sequences; roughly 43% are singletons. Findings and caveats of the study: The CMV status of each donor remained undetermined, and this could have confounded shifts in expanded clonotypes. Significant beta diversity loss was already apparent by age roughly 43, declining roughly linearly.

In the case of this clonotype: Its specificity is not known.

Sequencing input: blood. The sequence came from a man at least 80 years old in good health. This chain joins TRBV2 and TRBJ2-3; D perhaps matches TRBD1 (5 bases). For the CDR3, the DNA is TGTGCCAGCAGTGAAGAGGGGAGCACAGATACGCAGTATTTT. The encoded protein is CASSEEGSTDTQYF.